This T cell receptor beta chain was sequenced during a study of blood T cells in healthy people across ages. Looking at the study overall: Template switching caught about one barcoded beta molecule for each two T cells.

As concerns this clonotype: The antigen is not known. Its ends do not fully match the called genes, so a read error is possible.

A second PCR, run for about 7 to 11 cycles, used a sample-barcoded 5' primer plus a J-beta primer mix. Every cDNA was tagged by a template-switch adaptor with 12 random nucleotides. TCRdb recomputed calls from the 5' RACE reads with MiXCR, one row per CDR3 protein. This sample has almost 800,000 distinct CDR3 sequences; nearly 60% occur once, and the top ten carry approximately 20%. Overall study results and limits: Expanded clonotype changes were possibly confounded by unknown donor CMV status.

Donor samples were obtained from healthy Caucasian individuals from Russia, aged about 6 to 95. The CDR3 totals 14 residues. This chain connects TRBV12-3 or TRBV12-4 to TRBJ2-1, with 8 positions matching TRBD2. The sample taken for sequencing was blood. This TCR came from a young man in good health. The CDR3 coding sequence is TGTACCAGCAGTTTTACAGCGGGGGACAATGAGCAGTTCTTC. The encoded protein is CTSSFTAGDNEQFF.